This T cell receptor (beta chain) came from a study of OX40 agonist ivuxolimab in advanced cancers. The germline gives CDR1 SGDLS, CDR2 YYNGEE. The junction had 6 bases not matched to a gene; V was cut back by 0 bases and J by 4 bases. The CDR3 is 15 amino acids. TCRdb's copy holds only in-frame clones and misses some; the assay was immunoSEQ multiplex PCR. The table lists approximately 69,000 clones, about four fifths of them singletons. Sequenced here: CD4+ or CD8+ T cells sorted from blood, sampled in a trial of the OX40 agonist ivuxolimab. V and J are TRBV9 and TRBJ1-2, with 7 bases matching TRBD1. The TCR was taken from an adult with an advanced solid tumor such as melanoma, head and neck, liver or kidney cancer. The DNA of the CDR3 is TGTGCCAGCAGCGTAGGGACAGGCCCGGCCTATGGCTACACCTTC. Protein sequence: CASSVGTGPAYGYTF.